This T cell receptor beta chain was obtained from a study of shared clonotypes between healthy human individuals. Study at large: A few men and a couple of women, aged 18 to 49, were donors.

Profiled with immunoSEQ multiplex PCR; TCRdb holds only in-frame clones, not every one. The sample has around 370,000 clones; 95% to 97% are singletons. Trimming took 0 bases from V and 8 from J; bases not matched to a gene: 3. The CDR3 sequence is 14 residues long. Germline V gene sequence: CDR1 ENHRY, CDR2 SYGVKD. The chain couples TRBV10-3 to TRBJ2-3, with 9 bases fitting TRBD2. The sequence was collected from a man aged 30 to 45 in good health. The sequenced sample was memory CD8+ T cells sorted from blood. Subset defined: CD45RO+ cells pooled with CCR7-negative TemRA cells. CDR3: CAISESTSGTTQYF. The CDR3 DNA reads as TGTGCCATCAGTGAGTCGACTAGCGGAACTACGCAGTATTTT.